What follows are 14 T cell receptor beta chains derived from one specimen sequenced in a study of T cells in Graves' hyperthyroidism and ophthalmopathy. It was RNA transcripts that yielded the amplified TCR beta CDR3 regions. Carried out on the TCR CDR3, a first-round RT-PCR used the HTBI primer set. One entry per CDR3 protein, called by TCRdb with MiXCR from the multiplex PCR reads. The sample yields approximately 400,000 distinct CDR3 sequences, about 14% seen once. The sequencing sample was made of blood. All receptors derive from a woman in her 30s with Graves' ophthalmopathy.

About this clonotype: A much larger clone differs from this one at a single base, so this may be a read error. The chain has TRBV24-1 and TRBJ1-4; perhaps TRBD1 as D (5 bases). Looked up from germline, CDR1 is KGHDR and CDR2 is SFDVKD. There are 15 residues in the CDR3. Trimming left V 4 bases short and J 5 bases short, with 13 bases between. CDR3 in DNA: TGTGCCACCAGTGAACCCGGGACTGAGAATGAAAAACTGTTTTTT. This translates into CATSEPGTENEKLFF.

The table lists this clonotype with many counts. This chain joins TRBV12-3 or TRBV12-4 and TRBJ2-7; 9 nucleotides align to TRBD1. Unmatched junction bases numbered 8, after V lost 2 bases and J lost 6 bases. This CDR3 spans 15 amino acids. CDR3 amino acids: CASSLLSQGAIEQYF. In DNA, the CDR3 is TGTGCCAGCAGTTTACTATCACAGGGGGCGATCGAGCAGTACTTC.

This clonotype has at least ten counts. In DNA form, the CDR3 reads TGTGCCAGCAGTCCAGGGGGGTGGGACGAGCAGTACTTC. Translated: CASSPGGWDEQYF. V is TRBV27 and J is TRBJ2-7; TRBD1 is a possible D gene (7 bases). The CDR3 length is 13 residues. V lost 5 bases, J lost 5 bases, and 13 bases lay in between. Germline CDR1 MNHEY, CDR2 SMNVEV (reference sequence).

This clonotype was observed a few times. In DNA form, the CDR3 reads TGTGCCAGCAGCTTACTGGACAGGCAGTACTTC. Amino acid sequence: CASSLLDRQYF. The chain recombines TRBV7-8 with TRBJ2-7; D perhaps matches TRBD1 (6 bases). Germline V gives CDR1 SGHVS, CDR2 FQNEAQ. The V end lost 2 bases, the J end lost 9 bases, and 8 bases lay between the germline ends. This CDR3 contains 11 residues.

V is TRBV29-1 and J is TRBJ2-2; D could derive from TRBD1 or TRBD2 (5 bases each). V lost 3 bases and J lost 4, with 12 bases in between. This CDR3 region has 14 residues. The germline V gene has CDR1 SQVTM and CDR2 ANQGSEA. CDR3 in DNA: TGCAGCGTTGATCGGGGCACGGGCACCGGGGAGCTGTTTTTT. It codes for CSVDRGTGTGELFF.

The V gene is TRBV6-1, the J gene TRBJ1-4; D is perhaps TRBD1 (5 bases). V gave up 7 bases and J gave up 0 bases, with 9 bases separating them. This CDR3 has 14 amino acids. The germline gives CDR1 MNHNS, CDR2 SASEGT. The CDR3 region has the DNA TGTGCCAGCAAATTGGGACCAACTAATGAAAAACTGTTTTTT. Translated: CASKLGPTNEKLFF.

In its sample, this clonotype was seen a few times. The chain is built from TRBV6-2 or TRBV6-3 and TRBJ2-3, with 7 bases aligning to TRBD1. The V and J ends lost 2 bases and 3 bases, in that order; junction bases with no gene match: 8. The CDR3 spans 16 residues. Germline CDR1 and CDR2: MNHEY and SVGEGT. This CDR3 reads CASSYPQGRGTDTQYF. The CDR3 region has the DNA TGTGCCAGCAGTTACCCACAGGGGCGCGGGACAGATACGCAGTATTTT.

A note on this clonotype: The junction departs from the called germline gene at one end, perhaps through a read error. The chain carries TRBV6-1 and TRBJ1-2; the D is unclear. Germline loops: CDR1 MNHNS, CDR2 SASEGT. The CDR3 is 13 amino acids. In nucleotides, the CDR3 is TGTGCCAGCAGTTCCGGGGATAACTATAGCTACACCTTC. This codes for CASSSGDNYSYTF.

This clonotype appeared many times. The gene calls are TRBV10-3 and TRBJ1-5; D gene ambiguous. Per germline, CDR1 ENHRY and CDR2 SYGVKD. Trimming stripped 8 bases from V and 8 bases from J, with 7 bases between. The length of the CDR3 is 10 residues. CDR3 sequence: CAIGKEPQHF. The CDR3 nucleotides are TGTGCCATCGGGAAGGAGCCCCAGCATTTT.

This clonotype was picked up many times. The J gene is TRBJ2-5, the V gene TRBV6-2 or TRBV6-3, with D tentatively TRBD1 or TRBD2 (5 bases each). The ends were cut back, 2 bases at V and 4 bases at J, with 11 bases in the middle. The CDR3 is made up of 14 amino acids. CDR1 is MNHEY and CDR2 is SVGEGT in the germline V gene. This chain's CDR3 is CASSYLAGRETQYF. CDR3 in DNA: TGTGCCAGCAGTTACCTAGCAGGGAGAGAGACCCAGTACTTC.

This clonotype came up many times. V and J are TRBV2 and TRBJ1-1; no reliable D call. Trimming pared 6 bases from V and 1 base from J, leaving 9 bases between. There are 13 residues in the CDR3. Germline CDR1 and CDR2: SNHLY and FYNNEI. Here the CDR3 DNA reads TGTGCCAGCAGGAGAGACTCGAACACTGAAGCTTTCTTT. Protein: CASRRDSNTEAFF.

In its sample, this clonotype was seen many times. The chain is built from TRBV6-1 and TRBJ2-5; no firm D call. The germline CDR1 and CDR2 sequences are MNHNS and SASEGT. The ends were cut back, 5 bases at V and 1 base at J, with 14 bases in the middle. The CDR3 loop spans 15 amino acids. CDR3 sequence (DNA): TGTGCCAGCAGTTATAATGTAGTCAGCCAAGAGACCCAGTACTTC. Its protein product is CASSYNVVSQETQYF.

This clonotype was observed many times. The CDR3 DNA reads TGTGCCAGCCGGACCAACACTGAAGCTTTCTTT. It translates to CASRTNTEAFF. This chain joins TRBV2 and TRBJ1-1; D is uncertain. This CDR3 region has 11 residues. V dropped 8 bases and J dropped 2 bases, with 6 bases sitting between them. The germline CDR1 and CDR2 sequences are SNHLY and FYNNEI.

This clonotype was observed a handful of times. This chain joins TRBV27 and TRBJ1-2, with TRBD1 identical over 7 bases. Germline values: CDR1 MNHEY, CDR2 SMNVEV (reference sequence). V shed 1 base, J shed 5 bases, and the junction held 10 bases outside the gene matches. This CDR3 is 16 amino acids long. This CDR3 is CASSLFTGDVTYGYTF. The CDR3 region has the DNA TGTGCCAGCAGTTTATTCACAGGGGACGTAACTTATGGCTACACCTTC.